This TCR beta chain appears in the sequencing data of a study of CD8 T cells in Susac syndrome. Study-wide context: Patients with Susac syndrome were therapy-naive, taking corticosteroids, with some also receiving intravenous immunoglobulin, or taking intravenous immunoglobulin alone at the time their blood was drawn.

There are 14 residues in the CDR3. The V gene's germline CDR1 is MDHEN and CDR2 SYDVKM. V gave up 0 bases and J gave up 6 bases, with 9 bases separating them. Random hexamers were used to reverse transcribe 0.5 to 1 ug of RNA. MiXCR, run by TCRdb on the immunoSEQ multiplex PCR reads, gives a single entry per CDR3 protein. This sample has roughly 250,000 distinct CDR3 sequences, with 90% to 96% found just once. The sequence was obtained from a human donor with Susac syndrome. V usage is TRBV28 and J usage is TRBJ2-1, with unresolved D. Sequencing input: CD4+ T cells from PBMCs. The CDR3 nucleotides read TGTGCCAGCAGTTTATGGGGATCCGCCAATGAGCAGTTCTTC. This codes for CASSLWGSANEQFF.